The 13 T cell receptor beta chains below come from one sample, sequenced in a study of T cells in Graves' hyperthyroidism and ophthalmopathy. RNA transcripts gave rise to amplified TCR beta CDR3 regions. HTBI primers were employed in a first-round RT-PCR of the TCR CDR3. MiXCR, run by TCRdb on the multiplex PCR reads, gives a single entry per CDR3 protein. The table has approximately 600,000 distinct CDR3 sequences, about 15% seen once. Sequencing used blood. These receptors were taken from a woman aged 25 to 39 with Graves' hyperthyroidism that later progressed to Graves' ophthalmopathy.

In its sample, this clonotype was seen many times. The CDR3 DNA reads as TGTGCCAGCAGTTTGGGACAGGGAGGTATTAGGAATGAGCAGTTCTTC. It specifies CASSLGQGGIRNEQFF. The chain has TRBV28 and TRBJ2-1, with 9 bases that match TRBD1. Germline V gives CDR1 MDHEN, CDR2 SYDVKM. This CDR3 spans 16 amino acids. After removal of 3 bases from V and 7 bases from J, the junction contained 10 bases not matched to a gene. Combining the CDR3 with reference TRBV28 and TRBJ2-1 gives the whole variable domain DVKVTQSSRYLVKRTGEKVFLECVQDMDHENMFWYRQDPGLGLRLIYFSYDVKMKEKGDIPEGYSVSREKKERFSLILESASTNQTSMYLCASSLGQGGIRNEQFFGPGTRLTVL.

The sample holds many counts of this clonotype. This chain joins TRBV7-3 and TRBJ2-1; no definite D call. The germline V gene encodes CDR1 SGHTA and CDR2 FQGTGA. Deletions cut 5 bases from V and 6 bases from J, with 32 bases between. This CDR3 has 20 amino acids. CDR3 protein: CASSKVPVSPMSDGVNEQFF. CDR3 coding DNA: TGTGCCAGCAGCAAGGTCCCTGTAAGCCCCATGTCGGATGGGGTCAATGAGCAGTTCTTC.

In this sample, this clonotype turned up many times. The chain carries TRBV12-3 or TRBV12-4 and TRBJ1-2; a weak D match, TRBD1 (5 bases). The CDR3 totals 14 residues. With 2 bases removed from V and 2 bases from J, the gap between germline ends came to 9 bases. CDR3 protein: CASSLLGDNYGYTF. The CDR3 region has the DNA TGTGCCAGCAGTTTACTCGGGGACAACTATGGCTACACCTTC.

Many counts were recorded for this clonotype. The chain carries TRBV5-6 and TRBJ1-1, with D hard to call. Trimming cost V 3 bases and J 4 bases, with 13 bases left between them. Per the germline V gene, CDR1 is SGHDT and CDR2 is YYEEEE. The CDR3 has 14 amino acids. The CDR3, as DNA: TGTGCCAGCAGCTGGGGTTTGGAGACCACTGAAGCTTTCTTT. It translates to CASSWGLETTEAFF.

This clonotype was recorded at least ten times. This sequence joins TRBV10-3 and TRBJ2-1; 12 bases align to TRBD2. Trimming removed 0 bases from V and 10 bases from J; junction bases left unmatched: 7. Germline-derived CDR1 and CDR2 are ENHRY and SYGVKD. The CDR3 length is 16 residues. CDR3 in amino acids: CAISESRTSGAMEQFF. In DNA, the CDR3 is TGTGCCATCAGTGAGTCGAGGACTAGCGGGGCAATGGAGCAGTTCTTC.

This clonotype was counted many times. The CDR3 here is CASSFGGVDTQYF. CDR3 coding DNA: TGTGCCAGCAGCTTCGGCGGGGTGGATACGCAGTATTTT. The chain carries TRBV7-9 and TRBJ2-3; the D gene is possibly TRBD2 (6 bases). The V end lost 3 bases, the J end lost 6 bases, and 10 bases lay between the germline ends. This CDR3 has 13 residues. CDR1 is SEHNR and CDR2 is FQNEAQ in the germline V gene (reference sequence).

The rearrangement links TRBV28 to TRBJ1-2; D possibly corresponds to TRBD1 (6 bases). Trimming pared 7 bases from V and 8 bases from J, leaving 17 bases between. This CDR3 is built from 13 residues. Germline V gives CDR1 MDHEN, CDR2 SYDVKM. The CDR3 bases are TGTGCCAGCACCGGGGGCCAATTCGGAGGCTACACCTTC. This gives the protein CASTGGQFGGYTF.

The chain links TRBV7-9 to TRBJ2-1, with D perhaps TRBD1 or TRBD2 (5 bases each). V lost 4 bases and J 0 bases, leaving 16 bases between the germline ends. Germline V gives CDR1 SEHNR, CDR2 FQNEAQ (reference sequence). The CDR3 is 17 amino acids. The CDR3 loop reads CASSSRGRGSSYNEQFF. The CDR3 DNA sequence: TGTGCCAGCAGCTCGAGGGGTCGGGGTAGCTCCTACAATGAGCAGTTCTTC.

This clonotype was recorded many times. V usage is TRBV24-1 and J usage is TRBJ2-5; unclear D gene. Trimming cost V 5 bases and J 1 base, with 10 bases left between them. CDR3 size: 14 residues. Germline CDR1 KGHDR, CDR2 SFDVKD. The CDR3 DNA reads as TGTGCCACCAGTGCAGCGCAGAGCCAAGAGACCCAGTACTTC. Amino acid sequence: CATSAAQSQETQYF.

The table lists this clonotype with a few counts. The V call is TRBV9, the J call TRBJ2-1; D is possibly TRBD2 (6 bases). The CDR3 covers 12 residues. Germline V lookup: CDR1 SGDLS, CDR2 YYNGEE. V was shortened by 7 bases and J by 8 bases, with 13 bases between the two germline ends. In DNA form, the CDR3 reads TGTGCCAGCGGGGACCCGGGGGATGAGCAGTTCTTC. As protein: CASGDPGDEQFF.

CDR3 bases: TGCGCCAGCAGCCAATCCGACAGGGAGCTGTTTTTT. Amino acids: CASSQSDRELFF. V is TRBV4-1 and J is TRBJ2-2; D call uncertain. This CDR3 comprises 12 residues. In germline, CDR1 is MGHRA, CDR2 YSYEKL. Trimming took off 2 bases at V and 9 bases at J, with 7 bases between the two ends.

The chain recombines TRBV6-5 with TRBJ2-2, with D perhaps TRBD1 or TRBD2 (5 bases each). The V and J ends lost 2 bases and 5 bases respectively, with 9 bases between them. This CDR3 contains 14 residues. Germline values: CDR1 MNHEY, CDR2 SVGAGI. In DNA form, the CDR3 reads TGTGCCAGCAGTTACAGGGGCGGGACCGGGGAGCTGTTTTTT. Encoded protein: CASSYRGGTGELFF.

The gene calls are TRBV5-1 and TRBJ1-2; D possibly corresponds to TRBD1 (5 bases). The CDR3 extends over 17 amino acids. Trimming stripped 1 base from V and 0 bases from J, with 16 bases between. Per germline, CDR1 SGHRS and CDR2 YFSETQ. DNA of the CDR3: TGCGCCAGCAGCTTGAGGGACGGGAAAATTTCTAACTATGGCTACACCTTC. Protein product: CASSLRDGKISNYGYTF.